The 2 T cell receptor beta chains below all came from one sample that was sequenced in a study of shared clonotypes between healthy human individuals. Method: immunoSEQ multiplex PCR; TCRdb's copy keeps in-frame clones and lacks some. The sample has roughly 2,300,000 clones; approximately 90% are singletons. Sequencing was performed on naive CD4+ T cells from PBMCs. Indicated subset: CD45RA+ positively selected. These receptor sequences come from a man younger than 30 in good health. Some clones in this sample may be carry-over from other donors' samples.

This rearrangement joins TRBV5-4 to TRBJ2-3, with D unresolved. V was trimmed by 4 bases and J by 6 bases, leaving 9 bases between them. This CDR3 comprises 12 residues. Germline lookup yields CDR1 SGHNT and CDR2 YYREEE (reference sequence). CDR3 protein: CASSPVADTQYF. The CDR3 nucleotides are TGTGCCAGCAGCCCTGTTGCGGATACGCAGTATTTT.

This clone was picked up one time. The CDR3 nucleotides read TGCGCCAGCAGCCAAGATTGGCGGGGCCGGGAGACCCAGTACTTC. Protein sequence: CASSQDWRGRETQYF. The V and J genes are TRBV4-1 and TRBJ2-5, with D perhaps TRBD2 (6 bases). CDR3 size: 15 residues. Germline CDR1 is MGHRA and CDR2 is YSYEKL. V was shortened by 0 bases and J by 5 bases, with 13 bases between the two germline ends.